Following are 6 T cell receptor beta chains from one sample sequenced in a study of blood T cell repertoires in COVID-19. Method: immunoSEQ multiplex PCR; TCRdb's copy keeps in-frame clones and lacks some. The profile shows 200,000 to 300,000 clones, around 90% of them singletons. The sequenced sample was peripheral blood. These receptor sequences come from a woman between 65 and 79 years old with active or convalescent COVID-19.

V usage is TRBV3-1 (or the pseudogene TRBV3-2) and J usage is TRBJ1-5, with TRBD1 as a possible D gene (5 bases). Germline V gives CDR1 LGHDT, CDR2 YNNKEL (reference sequence). There are 18 residues in the CDR3. V was pared by 2 bases and J by 0 bases, with 17 bases between. CDR3 sequence reads: CASSQRSGRDYSNQPQHF. CDR3 in DNA: TGTGCCAGCAGCCAAAGGTCAGGGAGGGATTATAGCAATCAGCCCCAGCATTTT.

The chain employs TRBV18 and TRBJ2-3, with TRBD2 matching over 8 bases. This CDR3 region has 17 residues. Looked up from germline, CDR1 is KGHSH and CDR2 is LQKENI. Losses at the gene ends were 2 bases for V and 3 bases for J; bases not matched to a gene: 10. The CDR3 coding sequence is TGTGCCAGCTCACCAATGTTAGCGGGGAGTGGAACAGATACGCAGTATTTT. This sequence encodes CASSPMLAGSGTDTQYF.

This chain links TRBV3-1 (or the pseudogene TRBV3-2) with TRBJ1-2, with a tentative D call TRBD1 (5 bases). The CDR3 consists of 13 residues. Germline-derived CDR1 and CDR2 are LGHDT and YNNKEL (reference sequence). Trimming cost V 10 bases and J 4 bases, with 16 bases left between them. The DNA for the CDR3 is TGTGCCACTGGGCCTACAGGAATCTATGGCTACACCTTC. Encoded protein: CATGPTGIYGYTF.

The CDR3 reads CASSPPGQYYEQYF. DNA of the CDR3: TGTGCCAGCAGCCCTCCAGGGCAGTACTACGAGCAGTACTTC. The V and J genes are TRBV21-1 and TRBJ2-7; the DNA was not used to check the table's D call, TRBD1. TRBV21-1 is listed as a pseudogene. This CDR3 has 14 amino acids.

J is TRBJ1-3 and V is TRBV7-9, with D perhaps TRBD1 (6 bases). The V gene lost 5 bases and the J gene lost 0 bases, with 17 bases spanning the gap. CDR3 size: 17 residues. The germline V gene encodes CDR1 SEHNR and CDR2 FQNEAQ (reference sequence). As DNA, the CDR3 is TGTGCCAGCAGCCGACTGGCAGGGGCGACCTCTGGAAACACCATATATTTT. Protein product: CASSRLAGATSGNTIYF.

This clone is a singleton in its sample. The gene calls are TRBV7-9 and TRBJ1-1; TRBD1 matches 8 bases. The V segment lost 3 bases and the J segment 2 bases; nucleotides outside the gene matches: 14. CDR1 SEHNR and CDR2 FQNEAQ come from the germline V gene (reference sequence). The CDR3 runs 18 residues. DNA for the CDR3: TGTGCCAGCAGCTTCCTAAGGAGAATTCAGGGGGCAAACACTGAAGCTTTCTTT. Its translation is CASSFLRRIQGANTEAFF.